This T cell receptor beta chain was captured by sequencing in a study of T cells in Graves' hyperthyroidism and ophthalmopathy (dated by TCRdb to between 2017 and 2020). For the wider study: Peripheral blood samples were taken at the time of initial diagnosis, prior to any treatment. A discovery cohort of roughly 96 patients, about 43 with Graves' ophthalmopathy and 55 to 60 with stable Graves' hyperthyroidism, was used to find distinguishing TCR V-J signatures. In addition, the study compared T-cell repertoires in thyroid tissue and in blood from roughly six Graves' hyperthyroidism patients. The approximately 97 discovery patients were randomly divided into training and test sets at a 7:3 ratio. Whether ophthalmopathy could be predicted prospectively was tested in an independent validation cohort made up of some 20 hyperthyroidism patients plus 17 patients who later progressed to ophthalmopathy. The paper describes TCR Vbeta CDR3 sequencing of around 140 peripheral blood samples, made up of 43 ophthalmopathy patients, approximately 76 hyperthyroidism patients and roughly 17 progressor patients. Following sampling, methimazole starting at 30 mg daily was given to hyperthyroidism patients, and high-dose intravenous methylprednisolone was given to ophthalmopathy patients.

Ophthalmopathy patients had moderately to severely active disease, with a Clinical Activity Score of 3 or more, a NOSPECS grade of 4 or more, and a disease duration of less than 3 months. Exclusion was applied to patients with uncontrolled infections, other autoimmune diseases, pregnancy or lactation. Diagnoses were established on the basis of clinical symptoms, serum thyroxine and TRAb, thyroid ultrasound, and orbital computed tomography. Ficoll-Paque density gradient centrifugation was used to isolate PBMCs from approximately 11 ml of fresh peripheral blood. Total RNA was extracted with Trizol reagent, and quality was checked on an Agilent 2100 Bioanalyzer. This clonotype was seen repeatedly, ten times or more. What this receptor recognizes is not known. Within one base of it there is no much larger clone, and no base qualities were kept. The TCR beta CDR3 regions were amplified from the RNA transcripts. The first round of RT-PCR for the TCR CDR3 was performed with the HTBI primer set and the Qiagen OneStep RT-PCR kit. The libraries were constructed in a second round of multiplex PCR and then size-selected and purified. Sequencing of the libraries was done on an Illumina HiSeq2000 using paired-end 100 bp reads. The paper's processing steps were these. Raw data were processed with SOAPnuke, discarding reads with adapters, uncalled bases, mean Phred below 15, or no exact constant-primer or identifier match. High-quality paired reads were merged using COPE v1.2.5, and each unique nucleotide sequence was defined as a clonotype. MiTCR v1.1 was used to align the clonotypes against IMGT TRBV, TRBD and TRBJ reference segments. Only V-J combinations with frequency above 0.0001, covering about 99% of repertoires, were analysed. The TCS score was defined as the ratio of F50 (clonal expansion) to E x V (chaos), calculated using BLOSUM62-based TCRdist between CDR3 peptides within each V-J. Welch's t-statistics and random forest reduced fewer than 600 V-J features to roughly 13, which were used in a naive Bayes classifier (R e1071). The raw public data were reprocessed by TCRdb itself: fastp quality trimming at Q25, MiXCR clonotype calling, in-frame beta chains only. Entries that share a CDR3 protein sequence are merged under the most common genes and DNA. Clone size and V and J calls follow TCRdb, not the original study. In this sample the table shows 490,000 or so distinct CDR3 sequences, about 16% of which occur a single time. The leading ten clones occupy approximately 30% of the sample.

Overall study outcomes, separate from this receptor: In validation, the model predicted progression to ophthalmopathy a median of about 6.8 months before onset, with roughly 70% sensitivity and 72.22% specificity. Most expanded thyroid clonotypes (frequency above 0.001) were also found in blood, which suggests that blood repertoires may mirror thyroid immune responses. No statistical method was used to set the sample size in advance, and investigators knew the group allocation. A 13 V-J signature model separated ophthalmopathy from stable hyperthyroidism, with nearly 90% sensitivity and roughly 82% specificity in cross-validation and 80%/75% in testing.

Measured from the cysteine to the phenylalanine, the CDR3 is 14 residues long. The DNA shown is the 42-base CDR3, in frame from base 1. The germline V gene (reference sequence) gives CDR1 as DFQATT and CDR2 as SNEGSKA. V is trimmed back by 4 bases and J by 0 bases, and the junction contains 3 bases that no gene match accounts for. This receptor was obtained from a woman between 25 and 40 years old with Graves' ophthalmopathy. Sequenced sample: blood. The V and J genes are TRBV20-1 and TRBJ1-1; TRBD1 agrees with 9 junctional bases. The DNA sequence is TGCAGTGCTACACAGGGGGCTTTGAACACTGAAGCTTTCTTT. This sequence encodes CSATQGALNTEAFF.